The rows below give T cell receptor beta chains drawn from one sample of a study of blood T cells in healthy people across ages. MiXCR, applied by TCRdb to the 5' RACE reads, yields one record per CDR3 protein. The table shows hundreds of thousands of distinct CDR3 sequences, with approximately 30% occurring only once. The sequencing input was blood. These receptors originate from an elderly woman in good health. Both conserved end residues are part of each CDR3. Each record gives: D gene, V gene, J gene, clone size, CDR3 protein, CDR3 DNA. D genes are given only for firm matches. The size field is filled for only some rows; it gives once, few, many or a size class.

d_call: TRBD1
v_call: TRBV29-1
j_call: TRBJ1-5
clone_size: -
cdr3_aa: CSVVDRGLDQPQHF
cdr3_nt: TGCAGCGTCGTGGACAGGGGGCTCGATCAGCCCCAGCATTTT

d_call: -
v_call: TRBV30
j_call: TRBJ1-2
clone_size: many
cdr3_aa: CAWSVFQGSAGYTF
cdr3_nt: TGTGCCTGGAGTGTATTCCAGGGGTCGGCTGGCTACACCTTC

d_call: -
v_call: TRBV3-1
j_call: TRBJ1-2
clone_size: many
cdr3_aa: CASSQAVDSVTF
cdr3_nt: TGTGCCAGCAGCCAAGCTGTGGACAGCGTCACCTTC

d_call: -
v_call: TRBV27
j_call: TRBJ1-2
clone_size: -
cdr3_aa: CASSVVGDGNYGYTF
cdr3_nt: TGTGCCAGCAGCGTAGTAGGGGACGGAAACTATGGCTACACCTTC

d_call: -
v_call: TRBV21-1
j_call: TRBJ2-2
clone_size: -
cdr3_aa: CVSSKRGTGADTGELFF
cdr3_nt: TGTGTCAGCAGCAAGCGTGGGACAGGGGCAGACACCGGGGAGCTGTTTTTT

d_call: TRBD1
v_call: TRBV7-7
j_call: TRBJ2-1
clone_size: few
cdr3_aa: CASSLARTGPYNEQFF
cdr3_nt: TGTGCTAGCAGCTTAGCGAGGACAGGGCCCTACAATGAGCAGTTCTTC

d_call: -
v_call: TRBV6-1
j_call: TRBJ2-6
clone_size: few
cdr3_aa: CASRGGQPSGANVLTF
cdr3_nt: TGTGCCAGCAGGGGGGGACAGCCCTCTGGGGCCAACGTCCTGACTTTC

d_call: TRBD1
v_call: TRBV9
j_call: TRBJ2-1
clone_size: many
cdr3_aa: CASSVGGTGSFNEQFF
cdr3_nt: TGTGCCAGCAGCGTAGGGGGGACAGGGTCTTTCAATGAGCAGTTCTTC

d_call: -
v_call: TRBV20-1
j_call: TRBJ2-5
clone_size: once
cdr3_aa: CSARAGATLAEVWKTQYF
cdr3_nt: TGCAGTGCTAGAGCTGGGGCGACACTAGCAGAAGTTTGGAAGACCCAGTACTTC

d_call: -
v_call: TRBV20-1
j_call: TRBJ2-7
clone_size: once
cdr3_aa: CSARERASSYEQYF
cdr3_nt: TGCAGTGCTAGAGAGCGGGCAAGCTCCTACGAGCAGTACTTC

d_call: -
v_call: TRBV24-1
j_call: TRBJ1-5
clone_size: -
cdr3_aa: CATRDSYTVQPQHF
cdr3_nt: TGTGCCACCAGGGACTCCTATACTGTTCAGCCCCAGCATTTT

d_call: -
v_call: TRBV4-3
j_call: TRBJ2-4
clone_size: many
cdr3_aa: CASSQDGNIQYF
cdr3_nt: TGCGCCAGCAGCCAAGATGGGAACATTCAGTACTTC

d_call: TRBD1
v_call: TRBV5-1
j_call: TRBJ2-7
clone_size: few
cdr3_aa: CASSFRDSSSYEQYF
cdr3_nt: TGCGCCAGCAGCTTCCGGGACAGCAGCTCCTACGAGCAGTACTTC

d_call: TRBD2
v_call: TRBV7-2
j_call: TRBJ2-5
clone_size: once
cdr3_aa: CAAAPGGGAPRETQYF
cdr3_nt: TGTGCAGCAGCCCCCGGCGGGGGGGCCCCGCGAGAGACCCAGTACTTC

d_call: -
v_call: TRBV9
j_call: TRBJ2-7
clone_size: few
cdr3_aa: CASSVGDRTRRQYF
cdr3_nt: TGTGCCAGCAGCGTAGGTGACCGGACACGACGGCAGTACTTC

d_call: TRBD1
v_call: TRBV5-1
j_call: TRBJ2-7
clone_size: -
cdr3_aa: CASSLNPGQGIDEQYF
cdr3_nt: TGCGCCAGCAGCTTGAACCCGGGACAGGGGATCGACGAGCAGTACTTC

d_call: -
v_call: TRBV12-3/TRBV12-4
j_call: TRBJ2-3
clone_size: many
cdr3_aa: CASSFTGASTDTQYF
cdr3_nt: TGTGCCAGCAGTTTCACGGGGGCTAGCACAGATACGCAGTATTTT

d_call: TRBD2
v_call: TRBV28
j_call: TRBJ2-1
clone_size: many
cdr3_aa: CASSLASGGPSSYNEQFF
cdr3_nt: TGTGCCAGCAGTTTGGCTAGCGGGGGTCCTAGCTCCTACAATGAACAGTTCTTC

d_call: TRBD1
v_call: TRBV5-6
j_call: TRBJ1-6
clone_size: -
cdr3_aa: CASTVRPGQGYSPLHF
cdr3_nt: TGTGCCAGCACCGTCAGACCGGGACAGGGATATTCACCCCTCCACTTT

d_call: TRBD2
v_call: TRBV28
j_call: TRBJ2-7
clone_size: many
cdr3_aa: CASRTGGAYEQYF
cdr3_nt: TGTGCCAGCAGGACCGGGGGGGCCTACGAGCAGTACTTC

d_call: -
v_call: TRBV4-2
j_call: TRBJ2-4
clone_size: -
cdr3_aa: CASSQVTDSGNIQYF
cdr3_nt: TGTGCCAGCAGCCAAGTAACCGATTCGGGAAACATTCAGTACTTC

d_call: TRBD1
v_call: TRBV6-6
j_call: TRBJ1-3
clone_size: -
cdr3_aa: CASRPSGTGVSGNTIYF
cdr3_nt: TGTGCCAGCAGGCCCTCCGGGACAGGCGTCTCTGGAAACACCATATATTTT

d_call: TRBD1
v_call: TRBV11-2
j_call: TRBJ2-7
clone_size: many
cdr3_aa: CASSWDSASSKQYF
cdr3_nt: TGTGCCAGCAGTTGGGACAGCGCCTCTAGCAAGCAGTACTTC

d_call: TRBD1
v_call: TRBV7-9
j_call: TRBJ2-7
clone_size: many
cdr3_aa: CASSLRSSRQGSYEQYF
cdr3_nt: TGTGCCAGCAGCTTACGATCGTCGAGACAGGGGTCATACGAGCAGTACTTC

d_call: TRBD1
v_call: TRBV20-1
j_call: TRBJ2-5
clone_size: -
cdr3_aa: CSVRVDRGFETQYF
cdr3_nt: TGCAGTGTGCGGGTCGACAGGGGGTTCGAGACCCAGTACTTC

d_call: -
v_call: TRBV7-7
j_call: TRBJ2-3
clone_size: -
cdr3_aa: CASSLNGVGDTQYF
cdr3_nt: TGTGCCAGCAGCTTAAACGGGGTGGGAGATACGCAGTATTTT

d_call: TRBD2
v_call: TRBV20-1
j_call: TRBJ2-2
clone_size: -
cdr3_aa: CSAKYGTSGGTGELFF
cdr3_nt: TGCAGTGCGAAGTACGGGACTAGCGGGGGCACCGGGGAGCTGTTTTTT

d_call: TRBD1
v_call: TRBV5-1
j_call: TRBJ2-1
clone_size: many
cdr3_aa: CASSPTGGTGGFEQFF
cdr3_nt: TGCGCCAGCAGCCCAACCGGCGGGACAGGGGGCTTTGAGCAGTTCTTC

d_call: -
v_call: TRBV20-1
j_call: TRBJ1-1
clone_size: few
cdr3_aa: CSAPLGGNMNTEAFF
cdr3_nt: TGCAGTGCTCCATTGGGGGGTAACATGAACACTGAAGCTTTCTTT

d_call: TRBD2
v_call: TRBV6-1
j_call: TRBJ2-5
clone_size: -
cdr3_aa: CASSEGGGGAWETQYF
cdr3_nt: TGTGCCAGCAGTGAAGGGGGCGGGGGGGCGTGGGAGACCCAGTACTTC

d_call: TRBD1
v_call: TRBV5-1
j_call: TRBJ1-2
clone_size: many
cdr3_aa: CASSLAQTGYGYTF
cdr3_nt: TGCGCCAGCAGCTTGGCCCAGACAGGGTATGGCTACACCTTC

d_call: -
v_call: TRBV6-1
j_call: TRBJ1-1
clone_size: many
cdr3_aa: CASSKNIPVNTEAFF
cdr3_nt: TGTGCCAGCAGTAAGAACATACCGGTGAACACTGAAGCTTTCTTT

d_call: TRBD1
v_call: TRBV6-6
j_call: TRBJ2-5
clone_size: many
cdr3_aa: CASSYRNAGTGAEGQYF
cdr3_nt: TGTGCCAGCAGTTACCGGAACGCAGGGACAGGGGCAGAGGGCCAGTACTTC

d_call: TRBD1
v_call: TRBV20-1
j_call: TRBJ2-3
clone_size: many
cdr3_aa: CSASLSRGSGGTQYF
cdr3_nt: TGCAGTGCCTCTTTATCAAGGGGGTCAGGGGGTACGCAGTATTTT

d_call: TRBD1
v_call: TRBV7-9
j_call: TRBJ1-5
clone_size: -
cdr3_aa: CASSIAGTGGFNQPQHF
cdr3_nt: TGTGCCAGCAGCATAGCCGGGACAGGGGGCTTCAATCAGCCCCAGCATTTT

d_call: TRBD2
v_call: TRBV20-1
j_call: TRBJ2-1
clone_size: many
cdr3_aa: CSPLSGANYNEQFF
cdr3_nt: TGCAGTCCCCTTAGCGGGGCCAATTACAATGAGCAGTTCTTC

d_call: -
v_call: TRBV12-3/TRBV12-4
j_call: TRBJ1-3
clone_size: -
cdr3_aa: CASSVYASGNTIYF
cdr3_nt: TGTGCCAGCAGTGTGTATGCCTCTGGAAACACCATATATTTT

d_call: TRBD1
v_call: TRBV5-6
j_call: TRBJ1-6
clone_size: few
cdr3_aa: CASKGQGEASPLHF
cdr3_nt: TGTGCCAGCAAGGGACAGGGCGAGGCTTCACCCCTCCACTTT

d_call: -
v_call: TRBV27
j_call: TRBJ1-1
clone_size: -
cdr3_aa: CASSLLRSNTEAFF
cdr3_nt: TGTGCCAGCAGTTTATTACGGAGCAACACTGAAGCTTTCTTT

d_call: -
v_call: TRBV4-3
j_call: TRBJ1-1
clone_size: few
cdr3_aa: CASSQDSVRGAEAFF
cdr3_nt: TGCGCCAGCAGCCAAGATTCAGTCCGAGGGGCTGAAGCTTTCTTT

d_call: TRBD1
v_call: TRBV7-6
j_call: TRBJ1-5
clone_size: few
cdr3_aa: CASRKGTGGGFQPQHF
cdr3_nt: TGTGCCAGCAGAAAGGGGACAGGGGGTGGATTTCAGCCCCAGCATTTT

d_call: TRBD1
v_call: TRBV19
j_call: TRBJ1-2
clone_size: -
cdr3_aa: CASTGTGENWGYTF
cdr3_nt: TGTGCCAGTACGGGGACAGGGGAAAATTGGGGCTACACCTTC

d_call: -
v_call: TRBV4-2
j_call: TRBJ1-2
clone_size: many
cdr3_aa: CASSPREGYYGYTF
cdr3_nt: TGTGCCAGCAGCCCGCGCGAGGGCTACTATGGCTACACCTTC

d_call: -
v_call: TRBV20-1
j_call: TRBJ1-2
clone_size: many
cdr3_aa: CSAPPVGGYTF
cdr3_nt: TGCAGTGCTCCCCCGGTGGGAGGCTACACCTTC

d_call: -
v_call: TRBV7-9
j_call: TRBJ1-4
clone_size: -
cdr3_aa: CASSLVVEKLFF
cdr3_nt: TGTGCCAGCAGCTTAGTAGTTGAAAAACTGTTTTTT

d_call: -
v_call: TRBV28
j_call: TRBJ2-4
clone_size: -
cdr3_aa: CASLGGVKNIQYF
cdr3_nt: TGTGCATCACTAGGAGGGGTAAAAAACATTCAGTACTTC

d_call: TRBD1
v_call: TRBV7-3
j_call: TRBJ2-1
clone_size: many
cdr3_aa: CASSTGTGAYNEQFF
cdr3_nt: TGTGCCAGCAGCACCGGGACAGGGGCCTACAATGAGCAGTTCTTC

d_call: -
v_call: TRBV3-1
j_call: TRBJ1-4
clone_size: few
cdr3_aa: CASSRPEGWGEKLFF
cdr3_nt: TGTGCCAGCAGCCGCCCTGAGGGCTGGGGTGAAAAACTGTTTTTT

d_call: -
v_call: TRBV28
j_call: TRBJ2-5
clone_size: -
cdr3_aa: CASSKSNFWIGVASNQETQYF
cdr3_nt: TGTGCCAGCAGCAAGTCAAACTTTTGGATAGGAGTAGCGAGTAACCAAGAGACCCAGTACTTC

d_call: TRBD2
v_call: TRBV2
j_call: TRBJ2-3
clone_size: many
cdr3_aa: CASSEAGGGLTSTDTQYF
cdr3_nt: TGTGCCAGCAGTGAAGCGGGCGGGGGTCTTACTAGCACAGATACGCAGTATTTT

d_call: TRBD1
v_call: TRBV7-8
j_call: TRBJ2-5
clone_size: few
cdr3_aa: CASIWSPTGVQETQYF
cdr3_nt: TGTGCCAGCATCTGGTCCCCGACAGGGGTCCAAGAGACCCAGTACTTC

d_call: -
v_call: TRBV7-2
j_call: TRBJ2-5
clone_size: -
cdr3_aa: CASSFHRDLGTVRETQYF
cdr3_nt: TGTGCCAGCAGCTTCCACCGGGACTTAGGGACCGTTCGCGAGACCCAGTACTTC

d_call: TRBD1
v_call: TRBV30
j_call: TRBJ1-4
clone_size: -
cdr3_aa: CAWSRGQGRAKLFF
cdr3_nt: TGTGCCTGGAGTAGAGGACAGGGCCGAGCAAAACTGTTTTTT

d_call: TRBD2
v_call: TRBV12-3/TRBV12-4
j_call: TRBJ2-5
clone_size: many
cdr3_aa: CASNPGLASETQYF
cdr3_nt: TGTGCCAGCAACCCCGGACTAGCTTCGGAGACCCAGTACTTC

d_call: -
v_call: TRBV20-1
j_call: TRBJ2-3
clone_size: many
cdr3_aa: CSARGGIADTQYF
cdr3_nt: TGCAGTGCTAGAGGGGGGATCGCAGATACGCAGTATTTT

d_call: -
v_call: TRBV12-3/TRBV12-4
j_call: TRBJ2-3
clone_size: many
cdr3_aa: CASSPIGRHTPDTQYF
cdr3_nt: TGTGCCAGCAGTCCTATCGGGCGCCACACACCAGATACGCAGTATTTT